These 14 T cell receptor beta chains were all obtained from the same sample, sequenced in a study of blood T cell repertoires in COVID-19. Measured with immunoSEQ multiplex PCR; TCRdb has only the in-frame clones, and not every one. The sample lists around 170,000 clones, 80% to 85% occurring once. Sequenced input: peripheral blood. The origin of the receptors is a woman aged 65 to 85 with COVID-19, enrolled during active disease.

This chain links TRBV7-2 with TRBJ1-5; the D gene is possibly TRBD1 (6 bases). V dropped 2 bases and J dropped 5 bases, with 16 bases sitting between them. The germline V gene encodes CDR1 SGHTA and CDR2 FQGNSA. The CDR3 length is 16 residues. The CDR3 protein is CASSLLLRGSHQPQHF. The CDR3 nucleotides are TGTGCCAGCAGCTTACTCCTCAGGGGCTCCCATCAGCCCCAGCATTTT.

This sequence joins TRBV18 and TRBJ1-6; D remains ambiguous. The length of the CDR3 is 15 residues. Germline lookup yields CDR1 KGHSH and CDR2 LQKENI. The ends were cut back, 4 bases at V and 0 bases at J, with 7 bases in the middle. The CDR3 region has the DNA TGTGCCAGCTCACGAGACAACTCCTATAATTCACCCCTCCACTTT. Protein product: CASSRDNSYNSPLHF.

The chain carries TRBV5-1 and TRBJ1-6; D ambiguous. Germline assignment: CDR1 SGHRS and CDR2 YFSETQ. Trimming left V 0 bases short and J 8 bases short, with 3 bases between. This CDR3 contains 12 residues. The CDR3 here is CASSLGDSPLHF. The CDR3 DNA is TGCGCCAGCAGCTTGGGCGATTCACCCCTCCACTTT.

The genes are TRBV5-4 and TRBJ1-4; D may be TRBD1 (5 bases). The CDR3 consists of 15 residues. The V gene's germline CDR1 is SGHNT and CDR2 YYREEE (reference sequence). V shed 3 bases and J shed 1 base, with 10 bases lying between them. Written as DNA, the CDR3 is TGTGCCAGCAGCTCGTACGGGGGAACTAATGAAAAACTGTTTTTT. Its protein product is CASSSYGGTNEKLFF.

V gene TRBV19 combines with J gene TRBJ2-5; possible D gene TRBD1, 7 bases. CDR3 length: 16 amino acids. Trimming took 3 bases from V and 5 from J, leaving 19 bases between them. In germline, CDR1 is LNHDA, CDR2 SQIVND (reference sequence). DNA of the CDR3: TGTGCCAGTAGTATCCGGCAGGGGGGTGGTGGTGAGACCCAGTACTTC. Its protein product is CASSIRQGGGGETQYF.

The chain has TRBV28 and TRBJ1-2, with D possibly matching TRBD1 (6 bases). Per germline, CDR1 MDHEN and CDR2 SYDVKM. V was shortened by 4 bases and J by 6 bases, with 18 bases between the two germline ends. The CDR3 extends over 15 amino acids. The chain's CDR3 is CASSYGGAGPNGYTF. The CDR3 DNA reads TGTGCCAGCAGTTACGGGGGGGCCGGGCCTAATGGCTACACCTTC.

V gene TRBV6-5 combines with J gene TRBJ2-1, with a tentative D call TRBD2 (7 bases). Trimming pared 4 bases from V and 8 bases from J, leaving 18 bases between. The germline gives CDR1 MNHEY, CDR2 SVGAGI. The CDR3 consists of 15 residues. Written as DNA, the CDR3 is TGTGCCAGCAGTTCCATGGGGGCGGGAGAGGATGAGCAGTTCTTC. It encodes CASSSMGAGEDEQFF.

J is TRBJ2-2 and V is TRBV7-2, with TRBD2 matching over 7 bases. The CDR3 has 17 residues. Germline values: CDR1 SGHTA, CDR2 FQGNSA. The junction had 9 bases not matched to a gene; V was cut back by 1 base and J by 4 bases. The CDR3 region has the DNA TGTGCCAGCAGCTTAGTCGCGGCGGGAGTAGGCACCGGGGAGCTGTTTTTT. Its translation is CASSLVAAGVGTGELFF.

The V gene is TRBV7-2, the J gene TRBJ2-4; D might be TRBD1 (5 bases). Germline V CDR1 and CDR2: SGHTA, FQGNSA. V dropped 1 base and J dropped 0 bases, with 10 bases sitting between them. CDR3 length: 16 residues. The CDR3 protein is CASSLEGHLAKNIQYF. DNA of the CDR3: TGTGCCAGCAGCTTAGAAGGACACCTAGCCAAAAACATTCAGTACTTC.

This clone was recorded only once. The gene calls are TRBV19 and TRBJ2-7, with D perhaps matching TRBD2 (5 bases). Germline V gene sequence: CDR1 LNHDA, CDR2 SQIVND (reference sequence). There are 14 residues in the CDR3. The V and J ends lost 10 bases and 0 bases respectively, with 16 bases between them. CDR3 sequence: CATRGEGVSYEQYF. CDR3 coding DNA: TGTGCCACCCGTGGAGAGGGAGTCTCCTACGAGCAGTACTTC.

The rearrangement uses TRBV7-9 and TRBJ1-6, with 7 bases lining up with TRBD1. The CDR3 covers 13 residues. CDR1 is SEHNR, CDR2 FQNEAQ, per germline (reference sequence). J gave up 11 bases and V 5 bases, and 6 bases lay outside the gene matches. Written as DNA, the CDR3 is TGTGCCAGCAGCCTTACAGGGGAGGCACCCCTCCACTTT. Amino acid sequence: CASSLTGEAPLHF.

This chain joins TRBV27 and TRBJ1-5; D is unresolved. V gave up 2 bases and J gave up 6 bases, with 8 bases separating them. The germline gives CDR1 MNHEY, CDR2 SMNVEV (reference sequence). The CDR3 runs 13 residues. CDR3 amino acids: CASSLHGSQPQHF. Written as DNA, the CDR3 is TGTGCCAGCAGTTTACACGGTAGTCAGCCCCAGCATTTT.

The V and J genes are TRBV7-2 and TRBJ1-1; possibly TRBD1 for D (6 bases). Germline V lookup: CDR1 SGHTA, CDR2 FQGNSA. The length of the CDR3 is 13 residues. Trimming cost V 5 bases and J 1 base, with 8 bases left between them. The CDR3 loop reads CASSVQGNTEAFF. DNA of the CDR3: TGTGCCAGCAGCGTACAGGGGAACACTGAAGCTTTCTTT.

This clone was picked up many times. The CDR3 coding sequence is TGTGCCAGCAGCTTACGGGCGGGAGAGAGTGAGCAGTTCTTC. It specifies CASSLRAGESEQFF. This chain links TRBV7-9 with TRBJ2-1, with 7 bases identical to TRBD2. CDR3 length equals 14 residues. Germline CDR1 and CDR2: SEHNR and FQNEAQ (reference sequence). Germline trimming cut 2 bases from V and 9 bases from J; bases unmatched to any gene: 7. Supplemented by reference TRBV7-9 and TRBJ2-1, the full variable domain reads DTGVSQNPRHKITKRGQNVTFRCDPISEHNRLYWYRQTLGQGPEFLTYFQNEAQLEKSRLLSDRFSAERPKGSFSTLEIQRTEQGDSAMYLCASSLRAGESEQFFGPGTRLTVL.